The clone carrying this TCR beta chain has just a few counts. These data are taken from a study of cytomegalovirus exposure and HLA in healthy donors. This PCR relied on a set of 60 Vbeta primers and 13 Jbeta primers. Clones were sequenced by immunoSEQ multiplex PCR, and TCRdb holds only the in-frame ones, with some missing. Seen here are about 160,000 clones, approximately 81% observed once, and the top ten hold about 2%. Trimming took 2 bases from V and 3 from J, leaving 11 bases between them. Germline lookup yields CDR1 SEHNR and CDR2 FQNEAQ (reference sequence). There are 15 residues in the CDR3. Sequenced input: PBMCs. The TCR originated in a man in his late teens or twenties in good health and CMV-seropositive. The chain uses TRBV7-9 and TRBJ1-3, with D possibly TRBD1 on 6 matching bases. CDR3 DNA: TGTGCCAGCAGCTTAACAGGGATATATGGAAACACCATATATTTT. This sequence encodes CASSLTGIYGNTIYF.